These 20 T cell receptor beta chains came from one sample sequenced in a study of cytomegalovirus exposure and HLA in healthy donors (dated by TCRdb to 2015 to 2018). Preparation of the library involved the immunoSEQ multiplex PCR assay. The multiplex PCR relied on a mix of 60 forward primers for TCR Vbeta segments and 13 reverse primers for TCR Jbeta segments. TCRdb's version of the immuneACCESS table is confined to in-frame rearrangements and falls short of the full clone set. An unresolved V gene accounts for under half of the shortfall where checked; the remainder is of unknown origin. This sample lists 150,000 or so clones; roughly 80% were detected once. The biggest ten clones account for more than 1.5% of the sample. The sample comprised PBMCs. These receptors originate from a man aged 18 to 29 in good health and CMV-seronegative.

The chain couples TRBV19 to TRBJ2-3; 9 nucleotides line up with TRBD1. CDR3 length: 13 residues. In germline, CDR1 is LNHDA, CDR2 SQIVND (reference sequence). With 10 bases clipped from V and 7 bases from J, the junction kept 9 bases outside the gene matches. In nucleotides, the CDR3 is TGTGCCACTCTGGACAGGGGTCAGTATACGCAGTATTTT. It codes for CATLDRGQYTQYF.

This clone has only one observation. This chain links TRBV9 with TRBJ2-1, with D perhaps matching TRBD2 (7 bases). Germline CDR1 is SGDLS and CDR2 is YYNGEE. The ends were cut back, 2 bases at V and 2 bases at J, with 11 bases in the middle. The CDR3 consists of 15 residues. The chain's CDR3 is CASSVGGLTYNEQFF. The CDR3 DNA follows: TGTGCCAGCAGCGTCGGGGGGCTCACCTACAATGAGCAGTTCTTC.

V usage is TRBV29-1 and J usage is TRBJ2-7, with 8 nucleotides matching TRBD1. CDR1 SQVTM and CDR2 ANQGSEA come from the germline V gene. The V segment lost 7 bases and the J segment 0 bases; nucleotides outside the gene matches: 2. The CDR3 loop spans 12 amino acids. The CDR3 reads CSAGTGSYEQYF. CDR3 nucleotide sequence: TGCAGCGCCGGGACAGGCTCCTACGAGCAGTACTTC.

The V and J genes are TRBV7-2 and TRBJ2-1; 11 bases are shared with TRBD1. Germline assignment: CDR1 SGHTA and CDR2 FQGNSA. The CDR3 runs to 14 residues. V trimming: 7 bases; J trimming: 9 bases; junction bases outside the gene matches: 8. CDR3 loop: CASIQGTGGREQFF. In nucleotides, the CDR3 is TGTGCCAGCATCCAAGGGACAGGGGGACGTGAGCAGTTCTTC.

This clone has only a few counts. The chain carries TRBV10-3 and TRBJ2-7, with 7 nucleotides matching TRBD1. Per germline, CDR1 ENHRY and CDR2 SYGVKD. The CDR3 spans 13 residues. V lost 6 bases, J lost 5 bases, and 7 bases stayed unmatched. As DNA, the CDR3 is TGTGCCATCAGCCCTACAGGGGACCACGAGCAGTACTTC. It codes for CAISPTGDHEQYF.

This clone was seen once. The chain is built from TRBV18 and TRBJ1-6; 7 bases map to TRBD1. CDR1 is KGHSH and CDR2 is LQKENI in the germline V gene. Trimming at V came to 3 bases and at J to 6 bases, leaving 11 bases not matched to a gene. This CDR3 spans 17 amino acids. The CDR3 DNA reads as TGTGCCAGCTCACCCAATGCCGGGACAGCTTTTAATTCACCCCTCCACTTT. It yields the protein CASSPNAGTAFNSPLHF.

The CDR3: CASSGEYTGELFF. The CDR3 region has the DNA TGTGCCAGCAGTGGGGAGTACACCGGGGAGCTGTTTTTT. This chain connects TRBV6-4 to TRBJ2-2, with D possibly matching TRBD2 (5 bases). The CDR3 covers 13 residues. Trimming removed 4 bases from V and 3 bases from J, with 6 bases in between. CDR1 is MRHNA and CDR2 is SNTAGT in the germline V gene.

V and J are TRBV30 and TRBJ1-1; D is unresolved. V lost 4 bases to trimming and J lost 7 bases, with 10 bases between them. The CDR3 spans 11 residues. Germline loops: CDR1 GTSNPN, CDR2 SVGIG (reference sequence). The chain's CDR3 is CAWTEGGEAFF. CDR3 DNA: TGTGCCTGGACGGAGGGAGGTGAAGCTTTCTTT.

The chain links TRBV7-2 to TRBJ2-5, with 8 bases matching TRBD1. The last part of the DNA fits TRBJ2-7 better; the J call may be wrong. The CDR3 spans 13 residues. CDR1 is SGHTA, CDR2 FQGNSA, per germline. This CDR3 is CASSDRGPYEQYF. DNA for the CDR3: TGTGCCAGCAGCGACAGGGGCCCCTACGAGCAGTACTTC.

The chain links TRBV10-3 to TRBJ1-5; 10 nucleotides line up with TRBD1. With V trimmed by 5 bases and J by 2 bases, 6 bases remained unmatched. This CDR3 contains 16 residues. CDR1 and CDR2 from the germline V gene are ENHRY and SYGVKD. CDR3 DNA: TGTGCCATCAGTAAAACCGGGACAGGGGGCAATCAGCCCCAGCATTTT. This translates into CAISKTGTGGNQPQHF.

The chain joins TRBV6-5 to TRBJ2-7, with 10 bases fitting TRBD2. The CDR3 sequence is 15 residues long. V gave up 5 bases and J gave up 1 base; unmatched junction bases: 5. Germline V gives CDR1 MNHEY, CDR2 SVGAGI. CDR3 DNA sequence: TGTGCCAGCAGTAAAAGCGGGGGGGCTTCCTACGAGCAGTACTTC. This encodes CASSKSGGASYEQYF.

The chain carries TRBV2 and TRBJ2-7; D unresolved. Germline V CDR1 and CDR2: SNHLY, FYNNEI. V was trimmed by 1 base and J by 1 base, leaving 8 bases between them. The length of the CDR3 is 14 residues. CDR3 sequence (DNA): TGTGCCAGCAGTGAAGACCCGGTGTCCTACGAGCAGTACTTC. The encoded protein is CASSEDPVSYEQYF.

The rearrangement uses TRBV27 and TRBJ2-7; D uncertain. The CDR3 loop spans 12 amino acids. Trimming cost V 2 bases and J 3 bases, with 5 bases left between them. Germline V gene sequence: CDR1 MNHEY, CDR2 SMNVEV (reference sequence). The CDR3 sequence is CASSLDFYEQYF. CDR3 nucleotides: TGTGCCAGCAGTTTAGACTTCTACGAGCAGTACTTC.

V is TRBV4-1 and J is TRBJ1-5, with no clear D. CDR1 and CDR2 (germline): MGHRA, YSYEKL. The CDR3 length is 15 residues. Trimming removed 4 bases from V and 8 bases from J, with 18 bases in between. The CDR3 region has the DNA TGCGCCAGCAGCCCAACGGATGGACTATGGGAGCCCCAGCATTTT. This translates into CASSPTDGLWEPQHF.

The chain carries TRBV5-1 and TRBJ2-7, with D maybe TRBD2 (7 bases). Germline V CDR1 and CDR2: SGHRS, YFSETQ. The germline V and J ends were trimmed by 4 bases and 6 bases, with 14 bases remaining between them. This CDR3 spans 13 amino acids. The CDR3 sequence: CASSGWGGAEQYF. DNA for the CDR3: TGCGCCAGCAGCGGTTGGGGGGGGGCCGAGCAGTACTTC.

The chain recombines TRBV5-4 with TRBJ2-5, with D possibly TRBD2 on 6 matching bases. The CDR3 contains 13 residues. From germline, CDR1 is SGHNT and CDR2 YYREEE (reference sequence). V lost 6 bases and J 2 bases, leaving 11 bases between the germline ends. The CDR3 region has the DNA TGTGCCAGCAAACTGGGGACTCAAGAGACCCAGTACTTC. Amino acids: CASKLGTQETQYF.

This sequence joins TRBV23-1 and TRBJ1-3; D is unclear. TRBV23-1 is treated as an ORF (open reading frame) with a function not yet certain. V was shortened by 4 bases and J by 6 bases, with 4 bases between the two germline ends. The CDR3 totals 11 residues. The CDR3 loop reads CASSRVNTIYF. The CDR3 nucleotides are TGCGCCAGCAGTCGAGTAAACACCATATATTTT.

The rearrangement uses TRBV11-3 and TRBJ2-5; no reliable D call. The V end lost 1 base, the J end lost 0 bases, and 6 bases lay between the germline ends. CDR1 is SGHNT and CDR2 is YENEEA in the germline V gene. CDR3 size: 14 residues. The CDR3 protein is CASSLGANQETQYF. CDR3 DNA sequence: TGTGCCAGCAGCTTAGGGGCAAACCAAGAGACCCAGTACTTC.

The rearrangement joins TRBV19 to TRBJ1-1; the match to TRBD1 covers 8 bases. The germline V gene has CDR1 LNHDA and CDR2 SQIVND (reference sequence). The CDR3 spans 14 residues. V lost 3 bases and J lost 5; bases outside the gene matches: 5. The DNA of the CDR3 is TGTGCCAGTAGTATGCAGGGGGCATGGACTGAAGCTTTCTTT. Encoded protein: CASSMQGAWTEAFF.

This sequence joins TRBV7-9 and TRBJ1-6; TRBD1 agrees at 7 bases. Germline V lookup: CDR1 SEHNR, CDR2 FQNEAQ (reference sequence). V lost 8 bases, J lost 5 bases, and 9 bases stayed unmatched. The CDR3 runs to 15 residues. CDR3 sequence reads: CASPSDDRDNSPLHF. The CDR3 coding sequence is TGTGCCAGCCCCTCTGACGACAGGGATAATTCACCCCTCCACTTT.